The 6 T cell receptor beta chains in this list originate from one sample, sequenced in a study of early T cells in non-severe SARS-CoV-2 infection. Each CDR3 protein gets one entry after TCRdb re-called the 5' RACE reads with MiXCR. In the table there are approximately 65,000 distinct CDR3 sequences, 10% to 15% of which are singletons. Sequenced material: whole blood. These receptors all stem from an adult who was a healthcare worker with PCR-confirmed SARS-CoV-2 infection or an uninfected control (not recorded which).

The sample holds many counts of this clonotype. The genes are TRBV12-3 or TRBV12-4 and TRBJ1-4, with TRBD1 matching over 8 bases. The CDR3 is 12 residues long. V trimming: 8 bases; J trimming: 12 bases; junction bases outside the gene matches: 8. The CDR3 sequence is CASAMDRVQLFF. The CDR3 DNA follows: TGTGCCAGCGCGATGGACAGGGTTCAACTGTTTTTT.

This chain joins TRBV3-1 and TRBJ1-2, with D perhaps TRBD1 (5 bases). The CDR3 loop spans 15 amino acids. The germline V gene has CDR1 LGHDT and CDR2 YNNKEL (reference sequence). Trimming took off 4 bases at V and 5 bases at J, with 17 bases between the two ends. CDR3 sequence (DNA): TGTGCCAGCAGCCGTATGACAGCTCCGGGGTATGGCTACACCTTC. Amino acid sequence: CASSRMTAPGYGYTF. Full variable domain (rest looked up from reference TRBV3-1 and TRBJ1-2): DTAVSQTPKYLVTQMGNDKSIKCEQNLGHDTMYWYKQDSKKFLKIMFSYNNKELIINETVPNRFSPKSPDKAHLNLHINSLELGDSAVYFCASSRMTAPGYGYTFGSGTRLTVV.

Only a few counts were recorded for this clonotype. The rearrangement uses TRBV6-2 or TRBV6-3 and TRBJ2-3; D call uncertain. The CDR3 extends over 11 amino acids. CDR1 and CDR2 (germline): MNHEY, SVGEGT. V lost 5 bases and J 6 bases, leaving 6 bases between the germline ends. The CDR3 DNA is TGTGCCAGCAGTGACCGGGATACGCAGTATTTT. It codes for CASSDRDTQYF.

This clonotype was detected ten times or more. The rearrangement joins TRBV15 to TRBJ1-6, with D possibly being TRBD1 (6 bases). CDR3 size: 15 residues. The V gene lost 2 bases and the J gene lost 9 bases, with 14 bases spanning the gap. Germline CDR1 and CDR2: LNHNV and YYDKDF (reference sequence). The CDR3 reads CATSRSQGRGSPLHF. DNA of the CDR3: TGTGCCACCAGCAGATCTCAGGGGAGGGGTTCACCCCTCCACTTT.

This clonotype has a handful of counts. This chain connects TRBV4-2 to TRBJ2-5, with 11 nucleotides matching TRBD2. The CDR3 is 18 amino acids. Per germline, CDR1 LGHNA and CDR2 YNFKEQ. The V segment lost 0 bases and the J segment 5 bases; nucleotides outside the gene matches: 11. The CDR3 is CASSQDRLAGNLVETQYF. The CDR3 nucleotides are TGTGCCAGCAGCCAAGACCGACTAGCGGGGAATCTCGTGGAGACCCAGTACTTC.

This clonotype came up a few times. The rearrangement joins TRBV6-6 to TRBJ1-6, with a tentative D call TRBD1 (5 bases). This CDR3 region has 14 residues. With 2 bases removed from V and 10 bases from J, the gap between germline ends came to 12 bases. The germline V gene encodes CDR1 MNHNY and CDR2 SVGAGI (reference sequence). CDR3 loop: CASSYRGGGSPLHF. The CDR3 nucleotides are TGTGCCAGCAGTTACAGGGGTGGAGGATCACCCCTCCACTTT.